This T cell receptor (beta chain) emerged from a study of T cells in Graves' hyperthyroidism and ophthalmopathy. Amplification of TCR beta CDR3 regions was performed using RNA transcripts as template. TCR CDR3 underwent first-round RT-PCR with the HTBI primer set. TCRdb independently ran MiXCR on the multiplex PCR reads; one entry per CDR3 protein. This sample has 550,000 to 600,000 distinct CDR3 sequences, with just over 45% found just once. This clonotype was seen ten or more times. From germline, CDR1 is SEHNR and CDR2 FQNEAQ (reference sequence). V was pared by 3 bases and J by 4 bases, with 7 bases of the junction left unmatched. This CDR3 comprises 15 residues.

The V call is TRBV7-9, the J call TRBJ1-1; 8 positions match TRBD1. The sequence came from an adult woman with Graves' disease, either hyperthyroidism or ophthalmopathy (not recorded which). Input material: peripheral blood or thyroid tissue (not recorded which). The CDR3 sequence is CASSFRQGARTEAFF. CDR3 DNA sequence: TGTGCCAGCAGCTTCCGGCAGGGGGCACGCACTGAAGCTTTCTTT.